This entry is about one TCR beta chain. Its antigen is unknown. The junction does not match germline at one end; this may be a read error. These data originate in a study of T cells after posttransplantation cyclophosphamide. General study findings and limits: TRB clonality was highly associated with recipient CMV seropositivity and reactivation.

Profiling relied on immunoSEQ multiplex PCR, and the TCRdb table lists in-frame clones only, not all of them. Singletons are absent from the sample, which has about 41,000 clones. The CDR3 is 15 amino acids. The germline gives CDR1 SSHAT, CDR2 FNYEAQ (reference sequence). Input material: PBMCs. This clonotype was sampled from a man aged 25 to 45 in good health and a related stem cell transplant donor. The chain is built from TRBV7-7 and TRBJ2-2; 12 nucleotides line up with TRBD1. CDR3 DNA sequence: TGTGCTAGCAGCTCGGGACAGGGGGCCACCGGGGAGCTGTTTTTT. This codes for CASSSGQGATGELFF. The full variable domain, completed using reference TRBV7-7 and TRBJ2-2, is GAGVSQSPRYKVTKRGQDVTLRCDPISSHATLYWYQQALGQGPEFLTYFNYEAQPDKSGLPSDRFSAERPEGSISTLTIQRTEQRDSAMYRCASSSGQGATGELFFGEGSRLTVL.